One TCR beta chain is described in this entry. Its antigen is currently unknown. Separate from the roughly 720-subject first cohort, the roughly 120-subject validation cohort was the one that the donors belonged to. These data originate in a study of cytomegalovirus exposure and HLA in healthy donors. Trimming stripped 5 bases from V and 1 base from J, with 11 bases between. From germline, CDR1 is SGHAT and CDR2 FQNNGV. The CDR3 length is 14 residues. Study-wide results and limits: A list of approximately 160 TCR beta chains associated with cytomegalovirus was given.

Produced via immunoSEQ multiplex PCR; TCRdb's table is partial and in-frame only. The sample lists 150,000 to 200,000 clones, around 80% occurring once. The receptor comes from a woman aged 25 to 39 in good health and CMV-seropositive. V and J are TRBV11-2 and TRBJ2-5; maybe TRBD1 (6 bases). The sequencing input was PBMCs. The CDR3: CASSAGQIQETQYF. The CDR3, as DNA: TGTGCCAGCAGCGCCGGACAGATCCAAGAGACCCAGTACTTC.